In its sample, the clone carrying this T cell receptor beta chain was seen a few times. Its antigen is still unknown. A junction boundary mismatches the germline segment, possibly from a read error. This CDR3 contains 16 residues. The data stem from a study of early T cells in non-severe SARS-CoV-2 infection. For the study at large: Unpaired chains resulted from sequencing bulk RNA of unsorted whole blood. Study-wide results and caveats: Anti-spike CD8 responses were favored in VDJdb matching, and private and CD4 specificities were missed.

Attachment of unique molecular identifiers was made to individual cDNA molecules. MiXCR was run by TCRdb on the 5' RACE reads, yielding one entry per CDR3 protein. Among over 30,000 distinct CDR3 sequences listed, 6% to 7% were seen once. The sequencing input was whole blood. The chain employs TRBV12-3 or TRBV12-4 and TRBJ1-5; D might be TRBD1 (5 bases). The sequence derives from an adult who was a healthcare worker with PCR-confirmed SARS-CoV-2 infection or an uninfected control (not recorded which). This CDR3 reads CASSRDLVLSNQSQHF. CDR3 in DNA: TGTGCCAGCAGTCGGGACTTGGTCCTTAGCAATCAGTCCCAGCATTTT.